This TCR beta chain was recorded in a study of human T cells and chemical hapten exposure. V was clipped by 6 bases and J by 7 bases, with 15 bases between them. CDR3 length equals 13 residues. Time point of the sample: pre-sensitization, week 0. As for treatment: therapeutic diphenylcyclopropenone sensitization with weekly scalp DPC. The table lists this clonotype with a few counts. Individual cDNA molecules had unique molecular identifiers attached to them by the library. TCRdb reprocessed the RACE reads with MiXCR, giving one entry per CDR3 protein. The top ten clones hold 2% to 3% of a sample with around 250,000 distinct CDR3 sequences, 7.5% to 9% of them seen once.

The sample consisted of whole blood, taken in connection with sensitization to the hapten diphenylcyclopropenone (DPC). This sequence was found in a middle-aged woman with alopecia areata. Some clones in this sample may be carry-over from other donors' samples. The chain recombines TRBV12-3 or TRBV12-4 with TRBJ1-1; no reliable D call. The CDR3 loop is CASSRTTLGEAFF. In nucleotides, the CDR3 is TGTGCCAGCAGCCGGACCACCCTCGGTGAAGCTTTCTTT.